This T cell receptor beta chain appears in the sequencing data of a study of cytomegalovirus exposure and HLA in healthy donors. General study results and limits: For presence/absence analyses, sequencing depth was assumed to be roughly uniform across donors. Information on immune exposure was restricted to one variable (CMV serostatus). Data from an earlier analysis indicated that most TCR beta V segments were productive either about 90% or about 30% of the time. An analysis was carried out at a later point. It showed that HLA-associated TCR beta chains were more clonally expanded than equally common non-associated chains.

As regards this clone: Its specificity is unknown.

The PCR contained 60 Vbeta and 13 Jbeta primers. Using immunoSEQ multiplex PCR, the repertoire was profiled, and TCRdb retains in-frame clones only, with some absent. The table records more than 150,000 clones, 70% to 90% of them present only once. The clonotype was recovered from a young woman in good health and CMV-seronegative. The sequencing sample was made of PBMCs.

CDR3 nucleotide sequence: TGTGCCAGCAGTTCTAGATCCGGGGCAACTAATGAAAAACTGTTTTTT. Residues: CASSSRSGATNEKLFF. This rearrangement joins TRBV11-2 to TRBJ1-4; D is uncertain. In germline, CDR1 is SGHAT, CDR2 FQNNGV. V was shortened by 6 bases and J by 0 bases, with 14 bases between the two germline ends. The CDR3 has 16 amino acids.